This entry lists 23 T cell receptor beta chains sequenced from one sample in a study of cytomegalovirus exposure and HLA in healthy donors. PCR primers comprised 60 Vbeta and 13 Jbeta primers. Here immunoSEQ multiplex PCR was the method, and the copy in TCRdb shows in-frame clones only, minus some. The sample has about 97,000 clones; 60% to 75% are singletons. Sequencing input: PBMCs. These receptors all stem from a man aged 50-59 years in good health and CMV-seronegative.

This chain joins TRBV18 and TRBJ2-1, with TRBD1 identical over 9 bases. This CDR3 is built from 16 residues. The V gene's germline CDR1 is KGHSH and CDR2 LQKENI. V shed 2 bases and J 6 bases; nucleotides not matched to a gene: 8. CDR3 nucleotide sequence: TGTGCCAGCTCACCATTGAGGACAGGGGCCGCCAATGAGCAGTTCTTC. This sequence encodes CASSPLRTGAANEQFF. Drawing the rest from reference TRBV18 and TRBJ2-1, the complete variable domain is NAGVMQNPRHLVRRRGQEARLRCSPMKGHSHVYWYRQLPEEGLKFMVYLQKENIIDESGMPKERFSAEFPKEGPSILRIQQVVRGDSAAYFCASSPLRTGAANEQFFGPGTRLTVL.

The chain employs TRBV7-9 and TRBJ2-7; 8 bases agree with TRBD2. With V trimmed by 5 bases and J by 0 bases, 12 bases remained unmatched. The CDR3 totals 17 residues. Germline V gives CDR1 SEHNR, CDR2 FQNEAQ (reference sequence). The CDR3 loop is CASSPSGQRESSYEQYF. CDR3 DNA: TGTGCCAGCAGCCCGAGCGGACAGCGGGAGAGCTCCTACGAGCAGTACTTC.

This rearrangement joins TRBV14 to TRBJ2-5; 9 bases match TRBD2. Germline CDR1 reads SGHDN; CDR2 reads FVKESK. Trimming took 8 bases from V and 4 from J; bases not matched to a gene: 5. The CDR3 runs 13 residues. CDR3 DNA sequence: TGTGCCAGCTCCGCGGGGGGGCCAGAGACCCAGTACTTC. Its translation is CASSAGGPETQYF.

J is TRBJ2-2 and V is TRBV9; 13 bases map to TRBD2. This CDR3 contains 18 residues. Germline trimming cut 0 bases from V and 1 base from J; bases unmatched to any gene: 3. Germline V gene sequence: CDR1 SGDLS, CDR2 YYNGEE. CDR3 bases: TGTGCCAGCAGCGTAGCACTAGCGGGAGGGCAGAACACCGGGGAGCTGTTTTTT. Protein product: CASSVALAGGQNTGELFF.

The rearrangement links TRBV7-2 to TRBJ2-3; D might be TRBD2 (5 bases). The germline V gene encodes CDR1 SGHTA and CDR2 FQGNSA. This CDR3 has 14 amino acids. V was shortened by 7 bases and J by 8 bases, with 19 bases between the two germline ends. CDR3: CASKRDLAEGTQYF. The CDR3 DNA reads TGTGCCAGCAAACGTGACCTAGCCGAGGGTACGCAGTATTTT.

This chain links TRBV30 with TRBJ2-1; TRBD2 agrees at 10 bases. Germline V gene data show CDR1 as GTSNPN and CDR2 as SVGIG (reference sequence). J was trimmed by 11 bases and V by 1 base; bases with no gene match: 5. The CDR3 runs 13 residues. The CDR3 spells CAWSGTSGIKQFF. CDR3 in DNA: TGTGCCTGGAGTGGTACTAGCGGGATTAAGCAGTTCTTC.

The J gene is TRBJ2-1, the V gene TRBV5-6, with TRBD2 as a possible D gene (7 bases). Germline loops: CDR1 SGHDT, CDR2 YYEEEE. CDR3 length: 14 amino acids. V was shortened by 1 base and J by 10 bases, with 15 bases between the two germline ends. The CDR3 DNA sequence: TGTGCCAGCAGCTTGAGGGGGGGGTCCCGGGAGCAGTTCTTC. Translating it yields CASSLRGGSREQFF.

The chain couples TRBV28 to TRBJ2-7; possible D gene TRBD2, 5 bases. The germline gives CDR1 MDHEN, CDR2 SYDVKM. CDR3 length equals 13 residues. V lost 6 bases and J 8 bases, leaving 17 bases between the germline ends. The CDR3 protein is CASRVEDVGQQYF. Written as DNA, the CDR3 is TGTGCCAGCAGGGTGGAGGACGTCGGGCAGCAGTACTTC.

Points on this clone: Its ends do not fully match the called genes, so a read error is possible. The CDR3 nucleotides are TGTTCCAGCAGCTTAGCCCCCGACGAGCAGTACTTC. Amino acids: CSSSLAPDEQYF. The chain has TRBV7-9 and TRBJ2-7; D remains unclear. The CDR3 runs 12 residues. Germline CDR1 and CDR2: SEHNR and FQNEAQ (reference sequence).

This chain uses TRBV10-3 with TRBJ1-1; 10 bases are shared with TRBD1. Germline values: CDR1 ENHRY, CDR2 SYGVKD. V gave up 3 bases and J gave up 4 bases; unmatched junction bases: 5. This CDR3 region has 15 residues. The CDR3 spells CAISEGGQGGTEAFF. The CDR3 DNA sequence: TGTGCCATCAGTGAAGGTGGACAGGGGGGCACTGAAGCTTTCTTT.

This chain uses TRBV2 with TRBJ1-5, with D possibly TRBD1 on 6 matching bases. The CDR3 spans 13 residues. V was clipped by 6 bases and J by 7 bases, with 13 bases between them. Looked up from germline, CDR1 is SNHLY and CDR2 is FYNNEI. The CDR3 DNA reads TGTGCCAGCAGGATCGGGACAACCCAGCCCCAGCATTTT. Translating gives CASRIGTTQPQHF.

The V gene is TRBV2, the J gene TRBJ1-5; no reliable D call. The CDR3 extends over 14 amino acids. Trimming stripped 5 bases from V and 3 bases from J, with 11 bases between. CDR1 is SNHLY and CDR2 is FYNNEI in the germline V gene. This CDR3 reads CASSTARLNQPQHF. CDR3 DNA: TGTGCCAGCAGTACGGCCAGGCTCAATCAGCCCCAGCATTTT.

The chain links TRBV27 to TRBJ1-6; a possible D gene is TRBD1 (5 bases). Trimming took off 3 bases at V and 0 bases at J, with 9 bases between the two ends. This CDR3 has 16 amino acids. The V gene's germline CDR1 is MNHEY and CDR2 SMNVEV (reference sequence). DNA for the CDR3: TGTGCCAGCAGTTTGCAGGGTAGCTCCTATAATTCACCCCTCCACTTT. Its protein is CASSLQGSSYNSPLHF.

This chain connects TRBV28 to TRBJ1-1; D not resolved. Looked up from germline, CDR1 is MDHEN and CDR2 is SYDVKM. Trimming stripped 3 bases from V and 6 bases from J, with 8 bases between. The CDR3 is 12 residues long. The CDR3 reads CASSLREPEAFF. CDR3 coding DNA: TGTGCCAGCAGTTTGAGGGAGCCTGAAGCTTTCTTT.

This clone was detected once. The gene calls are TRBV5-1 and TRBJ2-7; 12 bases map to TRBD1. Germline CDR1 and CDR2: SGHRS and YFSETQ. J was trimmed by 4 bases and V by 2 bases; bases with no gene match: 13. The CDR3 contains 18 residues. CDR3 sequence (DNA): TGCGCCAGCAGCTTAGCCCCAACCCGGGACAGGGGGCTTTACGAGCAGTACTTC. This translates into CASSLAPTRDRGLYEQYF. Looking up the rest from reference TRBV5-1 and TRBJ2-7 gives the full variable domain: KAGVTQTPRYLIKTRGQQVTLSCSPISGHRSVSWYQQTPGQGLQFLFEYFSETQRNKGNFPGRFSGRQFSNSRSEMNVSTLELGDSALYLCASSLAPTRDRGLYEQYFGPGTRLTVT.

The rearrangement uses TRBV7-9 and TRBJ1-3; D is undetermined. Trimming left V 7 bases short and J 0 bases short, with 10 bases between. Germline CDR1 is SEHNR and CDR2 is FQNEAQ (reference sequence). The CDR3 contains 14 residues. This chain's CDR3 is CASIERGSGNTIYF. For the CDR3, the DNA is TGTGCCAGCATTGAGAGAGGCTCTGGAAACACCATATATTTT.

This sequence joins TRBV5-1 and TRBJ2-7; 11 bases fit TRBD1. Trimming cost V 3 bases and J 6 bases; bases outside gene matches: 8. This CDR3 has 15 residues. Germline V gene sequence: CDR1 SGHRS, CDR2 YFSETQ. The CDR3 sequence is CASSSSPGQGGEQYF. The CDR3 DNA reads as TGCGCCAGCAGCTCTTCTCCGGGACAGGGGGGCGAGCAGTACTTC.

The chain couples TRBV5-4 to TRBJ1-1; D may be TRBD1 (6 bases). V was cut by 0 bases and J by 1 base, with 13 bases left in between. The germline CDR1 and CDR2 sequences are SGHNT and YYREEE (reference sequence). The CDR3 contains 16 residues. Here the CDR3 reads CASSLGGRGQNTEAFF. CDR3 bases: TGTGCCAGCAGCTTGGGAGGTAGGGGACAGAACACTGAAGCTTTCTTT.

This chain uses TRBV28 with TRBJ2-5; possible D gene TRBD1, 6 bases. The germline V and J ends were trimmed by 3 bases and 4 bases, with 9 bases remaining between them. This CDR3 has 13 amino acids. Germline assignment: CDR1 MDHEN and CDR2 SYDVKM. The CDR3, as DNA: TGTGCCAGCAGTTTTTCCAGGGGAGAGACCCAGTACTTC. Translated, it gives CASSFSRGETQYF.

This chain uses TRBV4-1 with TRBJ1-4; 7 nucleotides align to TRBD1. This CDR3 comprises 15 residues. The J segment lost 10 bases and the V segment lost 5 bases, leaving 13 bases of the junction unmatched. Germline loops: CDR1 MGHRA, CDR2 YSYEKL. CDR3 protein: CASSIPGTVVGKLFF. The CDR3 DNA reads TGCGCCAGCAGCATCCCCGGGACAGTAGTGGGAAAACTGTTTTTT.

The V gene is TRBV15, the J gene TRBJ1-6, with D possibly matching TRBD1 (5 bases). Germline V gene data show CDR1 as LNHNV and CDR2 as YYDKDF (reference sequence). The length of the CDR3 is 14 residues. Trimming left V 5 bases short and J 7 bases short, with 12 bases between. CDR3 in DNA: TGTGCCACCAGCTACGGGGGGGGGAATTCACCCCTCCACTTT. Translated: CATSYGGGNSPLHF.

This clone was detected only a few times. This chain joins TRBV30 and TRBJ2-2; 7 bases are shared with TRBD2. Germline values: CDR1 GTSNPN, CDR2 SVGIG (reference sequence). The CDR3 is 16 residues long. Germline trimming cut 4 bases from V and 0 bases from J; bases unmatched to any gene: 8. The CDR3 loop reads CAWNTLAASNTGELFF. DNA of the CDR3: TGTGCCTGGAACACTCTAGCGGCCTCGAACACCGGGGAGCTGTTTTTT.

The chain employs TRBV4-1 and TRBJ2-7; TRBD2 matches 13 bases. The CDR3 runs to 17 residues. J gave up 9 bases and V 3 bases, and 14 bases lay outside the gene matches. Germline V lookup: CDR1 MGHRA, CDR2 YSYEKL. The CDR3 DNA follows: TGCGCCAGCAGCCATTCAATCTCCGGGACTAGCGGGGCGCTGCAGTACTTC. This sequence encodes CASSHSISGTSGALQYF.